Below, 21 T cell receptor beta chains from the same sample are listed, as sequenced in a study of low-dose radiotherapy and immunotherapy resistance in tumors (dated by TCRdb to the early 2020s). The instrument was an Illumina HiSeq 2500. To make first-strand cDNA, Superscript III was used along with a set of TRAV- and TRBV-specific primers so that both the TCRalpha and TCRbeta chains were covered. TCRs were amplified with Phusion for about 18 PCR cycles using a constant-region primer together with the adapter attached to the V primers. TCRdb handled the public reads itself, with Q25 trimming in fastp and clone calling in MiXCR, and kept productive beta chains. Every entry covers one CDR3 protein and lists the most common genes and DNA from its rows. The sample table records fewer than 90,000 distinct CDR3 sequences; under 20% of these occur just once. The top ten clonotypes cover around 6.1% of the sample.

The sample's time point label, decoded: before trial treatment. Sequencing was performed on PBMCs, taken before treatment. Receptors originate from a male donor with prostate cancer.

In this sample, this clonotype turned up many times. This chain links TRBV18 with TRBJ1-6; TRBD1 is a possible D gene (6 bases). This CDR3 has 14 residues. Germline V CDR1 and CDR2: KGHSH, LQKENI. With 3 bases removed from V and 9 bases from J, the gap between germline ends came to 12 bases. DNA of the CDR3: TGTGCCAGCTCACCGGACAGAGCCGGTTCACCCCTCCACTTT. Translation gives CASSPDRAGSPLHF.

This clonotype has just a few counts. This rearrangement joins TRBV7-6 to TRBJ2-1; 8 bases line up with TRBD2. The V gene end was trimmed by 2 bases and the J gene end by 8 bases; junction bases not matched to a gene: 8. The CDR3 is 15 residues long. Germline V gene data show CDR1 as SGHVS and CDR2 as FNYEAQ. The CDR3 region is CASSLLRGERDEQFF. The CDR3 nucleotides read TGTGCCAGCAGCTTACTGCGGGGGGAAAGAGATGAGCAGTTCTTC.

This clonotype was counted many times. The chain uses TRBV29-1 and TRBJ2-3, with D perhaps being TRBD1 or TRBD2 (6 bases each). V was trimmed by 5 bases and J by 4 bases, leaving 13 bases between them. CDR3 length equals 13 residues. Germline V gene lookup returns CDR1 SQVTM and CDR2 ANQGSEA. The CDR3 DNA reads TGCAGCGTTTGGGGGGCCGGAGCAGATACGCAGTATTTT. Amino acids: CSVWGAGADTQYF.

The sample holds many counts of this clonotype. This sequence joins TRBV6-6 and TRBJ2-5; 7 bases fit TRBD2. This CDR3 has 14 residues. The germline V gene encodes CDR1 MNHNY and CDR2 SVGAGI (reference sequence). After removal of 2 bases from V and 7 bases from J, the junction contained 7 bases not matched to a gene. In nucleotides, the CDR3 is TGTGCCAGCAGTTACCCCGACGGCGGGGGGACCCAGTACTTC. Translation gives CASSYPDGGGTQYF.

This clonotype came up many times. The chain recombines TRBV27 with TRBJ2-7; 9 bases map to TRBD2. Germline lookup yields CDR1 MNHEY and CDR2 SMNVEV (reference sequence). Trimming at V came to 4 bases and at J to 6 bases, leaving 4 bases not matched to a gene. This CDR3 is built from 13 residues. CDR3 sequence: CASSWTSAGEQYF. In DNA form, the CDR3 reads TGTGCCAGCAGTTGGACTAGCGCCGGCGAGCAGTACTTC.

At least ten counts were recorded for this clonotype. The rearrangement uses TRBV20-1 and TRBJ2-1, with D perhaps TRBD1 or TRBD2 (5 bases each). V was pared by 5 bases and J by 6 bases, with 17 bases between. The germline gives CDR1 DFQATT, CDR2 SNEGSKA (reference sequence). The CDR3 loop spans 14 amino acids. The CDR3 DNA reads TGCAGTGCTTCCCGAGGGGCCTTGGGCAATGAGCAGTTCTTC. Protein product: CSASRGALGNEQFF.

This clonotype has at least ten counts. V gene TRBV12-3 or TRBV12-4 combines with J gene TRBJ1-4; D is uncertain. The CDR3 sequence is 14 residues long. Trimming removed 6 bases at V and 8 bases at J, with 16 bases between. The DNA of the CDR3 is TGTGCCAGCAGCACCGGCGATCGGGTAGAAAAACTGTTTTTT. It translates to CASSTGDRVEKLFF.

This clonotype was seen ten or more times. The V and J genes are TRBV10-3 and TRBJ1-3; 8 bases map to TRBD1. The V gene's germline CDR1 is ENHRY and CDR2 SYGVKD. Unmatched junction bases numbered 2, after V lost 6 bases and J lost 4 bases. CDR3 length: 13 residues. CDR3 region: CAISGQGGNTIYF. Written as DNA, the CDR3 is TGTGCCATCAGCGGACAGGGCGGAAACACCATATATTTT.

At least ten counts were recorded for this clonotype. The chain has TRBV4-2 and TRBJ2-5; D is unresolved. The germline V and J ends were trimmed by 0 bases and 5 bases, with 7 bases remaining between them. Germline V lookup: CDR1 LGHNA, CDR2 YNFKEQ. CDR3 length: 13 residues. The CDR3 DNA reads TGTGCCAGCAGCCAAGAATCCAGGGAGACCCAGTACTTC. Translating it yields CASSQESRETQYF.

This clonotype was observed many times. The chain is built from TRBV20-1 and TRBJ1-2; D is unclear. Per germline, CDR1 DFQATT and CDR2 SNEGSKA (reference sequence). V was pared by 2 bases and J by 0 bases, with 1 base between. This CDR3 spans 11 amino acids. The CDR3 sequence: CSARTNYGYTF. The CDR3 DNA sequence: TGCAGTGCTAGAACTAACTATGGCTACACCTTC.

Many counts were recorded for this clonotype. The chain combines TRBV12-3 or TRBV12-4 with TRBJ2-2; D is uncertain. The V end was cut by 3 bases, the J end by 4 bases, with 9 bases between. The CDR3 consists of 14 residues. CDR3 nucleotides: TGTGCCAGCAGTTTGGTGCTTCGCACCGGGGAGCTGTTTTTT. Encoded protein: CASSLVLRTGELFF.

Ten or more counts support this clonotype. This rearrangement joins TRBV14 to TRBJ2-4; possibly TRBD1 for D (6 bases). The germline gives CDR1 SGHDN, CDR2 FVKESK. This CDR3 is 15 amino acids long. Trimming took off 1 base at V and 7 bases at J, with 14 bases between the two ends. In DNA form, the CDR3 reads TGTGCCAGCAGCCAAGGCTTACAGGGTGTGAACATTCAGTACTTC. It translates to CASSQGLQGVNIQYF.

The chain recombines TRBV12-3 or TRBV12-4 with TRBJ1-2; D is uncertain. This CDR3 has 14 residues. V lost 2 bases and J lost 8, with 15 bases in between. CDR3 residues: CASSLSAENHGYTF. The CDR3 DNA is TGTGCCAGCAGTTTATCGGCGGAGAATCACGGCTACACCTTC.

This clonotype was found many times. J is TRBJ2-7 and V is TRBV7-2; 7 positions match TRBD2. With V trimmed by 2 bases and J by 1 base, 5 bases remained unmatched. Germline CDR1 SGHTA, CDR2 FQGNSA. The CDR3 is made up of 15 amino acids. This CDR3 is CASSLRREASYEQYF. The DNA for the CDR3 is TGTGCCAGCAGCTTACGTCGGGAGGCGTCCTACGAGCAGTACTTC.

This clonotype showed up many times. The chain combines TRBV5-4 with TRBJ1-2; TRBD1 is a possible D gene (5 bases). This CDR3 comprises 14 residues. CDR1 and CDR2 from the germline V gene are SGHNT and YYREEE (reference sequence). Trimming shortened V by 0 bases and J by 10 bases, and 16 bases separated the two germline ends. The chain's CDR3 is CASSLVQEERLYTF. The CDR3 region has the DNA TGTGCCAGCAGCTTGGTACAGGAGGAACGCCTCTACACCTTC.

This clonotype was counted between two and nine times. This chain joins TRBV21-1 and TRBJ2-5. TRBV21-1 is noted as a pseudogene. This CDR3 comprises 14 residues. DNA for the CDR3: TGTGCCAGCAGCCCCAGAGAGAGCCAAGAGACCCAGTACTTC. Protein product: CASSPRESQETQYF.

A note on this clonotype: Given a far larger clone just one base away, this is likely a sequencing read error. The chain has TRBV10-3 and TRBJ1-1, with D unresolved. The V end was cut by 5 bases, the J end by 1 base, with 11 bases between. CDR1 is ENHRY, CDR2 SYGVKD, per germline. The CDR3 sequence is 14 residues long. CDR3: CAISRVRSNTEAFF. In nucleotides, the CDR3 is TGTGCCATCAGTAGGGTACGGTCGAACACTGAAGCTTTCTTT.

Only a few counts were recorded for this clonotype. The rearrangement joins TRBV14 to TRBJ2-7, with D unresolved. CDR3 size: 12 residues. With 4 bases removed from V and 3 bases from J, the gap between germline ends came to 7 bases. CDR1 and CDR2 (germline): SGHDN, FVKESK. CDR3 DNA sequence: TGTGCCAGCAGCCCCCACCACTACGAGCAGTACTTC. Translated, it gives CASSPHHYEQYF.

As to this clonotype: A far larger clone is only one base removed, so a read error is likely. This chain connects TRBV14 to TRBJ2-7; D not resolved. With 5 bases removed from V and 0 bases from J, the gap between germline ends came to 8 bases. Germline values: CDR1 SGHDN, CDR2 FVKESK. This CDR3 region has 13 residues. The CDR3 sequence is CASSFPSSYEQYF. The CDR3 DNA sequence: TGTGCCAGCAGCTTCCCCAGCTCCTACGAGCAGTACTTC.

This clonotype was observed many times. The V gene is TRBV5-1, the J gene TRBJ1-2, with D possibly matching TRBD1 (6 bases). Germline V gene data show CDR1 as SGHRS and CDR2 as YFSETQ. This CDR3 is 15 amino acids long. V was cut by 4 bases and J by 4 bases, with 17 bases left in between. The DNA for the CDR3 is TGCGCCAGCAGCAGCTCATTACAGGGCTCCTATGGCTACACCTTC. Translation: CASSSSLQGSYGYTF.

This clonotype was counted between two and nine times. The J gene is TRBJ2-3, the V gene TRBV5-3, with D perhaps TRBD2 (6 bases). TRBV5-3 is assigned to the ORF class and has an uncertain function. V shed 8 bases and J shed 4 bases, with 14 bases lying between them. CDR3 length equals 13 residues. This CDR3 is CASSRETPDTQYF. The CDR3 nucleotides read TGTGCCAGCAGCCGGGAGACGCCAGATACGCAGTATTTT.